This TCR beta chain stems from a study of blood T cell repertoires in COVID-19. The protocol was immunoSEQ multiplex PCR, while the TCRdb copy is restricted to in-frame clones and leaves out a portion. In the table there are 300,000 or so clones, roughly 87% of which are singletons. The germline V gene has CDR1 KGHSH and CDR2 LQKENI. V dropped 3 bases and J dropped 3 bases, with 6 bases sitting between them. The CDR3 extends over 13 amino acids. The sequenced sample was peripheral blood. The gene calls are TRBV18 and TRBJ2-1, with D perhaps TRBD2 (6 bases). The TCR comes from a man in his forties or fifties with active or convalescent COVID-19. As DNA, the CDR3 is TGTGCCAGCTCACCGGGACTCTACAATGAGCAGTTCTTC. This translates into CASSPGLYNEQFF.